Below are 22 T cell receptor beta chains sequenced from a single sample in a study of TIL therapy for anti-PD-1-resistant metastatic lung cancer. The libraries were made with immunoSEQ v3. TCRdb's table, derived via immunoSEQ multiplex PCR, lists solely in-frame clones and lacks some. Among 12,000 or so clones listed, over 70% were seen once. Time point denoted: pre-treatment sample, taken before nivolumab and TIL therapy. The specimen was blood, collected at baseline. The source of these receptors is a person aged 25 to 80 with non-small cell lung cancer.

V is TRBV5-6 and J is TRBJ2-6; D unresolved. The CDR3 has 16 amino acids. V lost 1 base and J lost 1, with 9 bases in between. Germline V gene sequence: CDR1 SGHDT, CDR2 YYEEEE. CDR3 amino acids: CASSLFSSSGANVLTF. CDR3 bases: TGTGCCAGCAGCTTGTTTTCTTCTTCTGGGGCCAACGTCCTGACTTTC.

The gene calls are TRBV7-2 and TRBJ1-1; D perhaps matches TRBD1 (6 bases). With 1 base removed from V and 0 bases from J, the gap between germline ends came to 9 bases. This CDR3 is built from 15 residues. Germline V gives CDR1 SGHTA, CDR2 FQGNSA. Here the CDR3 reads CASSLGGGLNTEAFF. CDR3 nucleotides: TGTGCCAGCAGCTTAGGAGGGGGATTGAACACTGAAGCTTTCTTT.

As DNA, the CDR3 is TGTGCCTGGAGTCGGGGACTAGCGGGGCCAGATACGCAGTATTTT. Its protein product is CAWSRGLAGPDTQYF. The V gene is TRBV30, the J gene TRBJ2-3; TRBD2 aligns across 13 bases. The CDR3 extends over 15 amino acids. Germline trimming cut 2 bases from V and 4 bases from J; bases unmatched to any gene: 3. Per the germline V gene, CDR1 is GTSNPN and CDR2 is SVGIG (reference sequence).

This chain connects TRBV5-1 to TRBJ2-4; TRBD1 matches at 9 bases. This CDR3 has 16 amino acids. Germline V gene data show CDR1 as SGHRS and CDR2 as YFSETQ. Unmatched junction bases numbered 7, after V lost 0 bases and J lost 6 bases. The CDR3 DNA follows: TGCGCCAGCAGCTTGGGGACAGGGGTGAGGGGAAACATTCAGTACTTC. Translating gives CASSLGTGVRGNIQYF.

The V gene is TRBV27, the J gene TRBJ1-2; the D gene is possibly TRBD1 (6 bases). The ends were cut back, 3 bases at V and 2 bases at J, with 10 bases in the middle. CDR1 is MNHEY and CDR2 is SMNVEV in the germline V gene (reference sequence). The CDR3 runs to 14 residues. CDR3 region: CASSFGQSNYGYTF. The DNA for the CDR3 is TGTGCCAGCAGTTTTGGACAGTCGAACTATGGCTACACCTTC.

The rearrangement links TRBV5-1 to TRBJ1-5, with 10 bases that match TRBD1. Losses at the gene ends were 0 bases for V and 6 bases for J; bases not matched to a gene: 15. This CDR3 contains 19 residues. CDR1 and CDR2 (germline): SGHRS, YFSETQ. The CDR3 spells CASSLDRIFGQGVSQPQHF. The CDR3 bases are TGCGCCAGCAGCTTGGATAGGATTTTTGGACAGGGGGTGTCTCAGCCCCAGCATTTT. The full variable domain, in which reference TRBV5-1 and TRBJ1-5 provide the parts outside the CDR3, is KAGVTQTPRYLIKTRGQQVTLSCSPISGHRSVSWYQQTPGQGLQFLFEYFSETQRNKGNFPGRFSGRQFSNSRSEMNVSTLELGDSALYLCASSLDRIFGQGVSQPQHFGDGTRLSIL.

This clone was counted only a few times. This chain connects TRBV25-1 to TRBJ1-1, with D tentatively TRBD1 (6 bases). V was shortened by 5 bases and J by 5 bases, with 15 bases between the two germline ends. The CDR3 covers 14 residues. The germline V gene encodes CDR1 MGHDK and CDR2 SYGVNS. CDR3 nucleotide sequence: TGTGCCAGCAGTCCCTCCGACAGGAGGACTGAAGCTTTCTTT. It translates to CASSPSDRRTEAFF.

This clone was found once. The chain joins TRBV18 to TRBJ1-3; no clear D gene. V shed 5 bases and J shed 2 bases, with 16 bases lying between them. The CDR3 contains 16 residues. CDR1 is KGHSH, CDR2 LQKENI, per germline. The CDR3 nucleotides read TGTGCCAGCTCAACCGGGTCAAGTGGGGCTGGAAACACCATATATTTT. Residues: CASSTGSSGAGNTIYF.

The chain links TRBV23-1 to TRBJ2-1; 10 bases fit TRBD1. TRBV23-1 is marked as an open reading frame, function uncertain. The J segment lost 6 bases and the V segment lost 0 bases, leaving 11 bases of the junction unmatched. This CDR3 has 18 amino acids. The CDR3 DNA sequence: TGCGCCAGCAGTCAATCGTTCCCGGGGACAGGGGTTACCAATGAGCAGTTCTTC. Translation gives CASSQSFPGTGVTNEQFF.

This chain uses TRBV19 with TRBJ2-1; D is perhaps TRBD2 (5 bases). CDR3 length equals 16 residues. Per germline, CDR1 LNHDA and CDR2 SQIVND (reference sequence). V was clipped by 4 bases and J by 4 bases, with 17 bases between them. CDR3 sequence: CASSTSGTRFYNEQFF. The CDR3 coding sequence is TGTGCCAGTAGTACTTCCGGCACTAGGTTTTACAATGAGCAGTTCTTC.

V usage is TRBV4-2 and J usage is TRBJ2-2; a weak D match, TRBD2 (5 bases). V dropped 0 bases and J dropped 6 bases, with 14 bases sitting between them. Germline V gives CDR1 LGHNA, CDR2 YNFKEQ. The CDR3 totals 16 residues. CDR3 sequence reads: CASSQDYGGGSGELFF. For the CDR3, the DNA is TGTGCCAGCAGCCAAGACTACGGAGGTGGATCCGGGGAGCTGTTTTTT.

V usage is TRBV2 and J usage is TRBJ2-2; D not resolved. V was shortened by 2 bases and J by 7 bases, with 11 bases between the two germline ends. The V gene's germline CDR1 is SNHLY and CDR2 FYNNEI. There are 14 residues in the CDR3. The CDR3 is CASSEILWVGELFF. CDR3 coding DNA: TGTGCCAGCAGTGAAATCCTATGGGTCGGGGAGCTGTTTTTT.

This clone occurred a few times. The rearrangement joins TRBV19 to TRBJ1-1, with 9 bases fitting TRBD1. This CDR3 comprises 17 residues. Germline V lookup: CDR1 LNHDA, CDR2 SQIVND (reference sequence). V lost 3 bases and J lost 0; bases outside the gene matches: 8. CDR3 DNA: TGTGCCAGTAGTATCGGACAGGGGAGGGTCATGAACACTGAAGCTTTCTTT. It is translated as CASSIGQGRVMNTEAFF. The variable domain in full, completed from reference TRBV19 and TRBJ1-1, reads DGGITQSPKYLFRKEGQNVTLSCEQNLNHDAMYWYRQDPGQGLRLIYYSQIVNDFQKGDIAEGYSVSREKKESFPLTVTSAQKNPTAFYLCASSIGQGRVMNTEAFFGQGTRLTVV.

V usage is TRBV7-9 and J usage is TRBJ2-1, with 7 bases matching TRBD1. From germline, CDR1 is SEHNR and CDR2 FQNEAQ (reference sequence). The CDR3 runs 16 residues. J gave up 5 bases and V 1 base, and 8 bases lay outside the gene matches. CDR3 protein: CASSLGAGGTNNEQFF. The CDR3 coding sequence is TGTGCCAGCAGCTTAGGGGCAGGGGGTACGAACAATGAGCAGTTCTTC.

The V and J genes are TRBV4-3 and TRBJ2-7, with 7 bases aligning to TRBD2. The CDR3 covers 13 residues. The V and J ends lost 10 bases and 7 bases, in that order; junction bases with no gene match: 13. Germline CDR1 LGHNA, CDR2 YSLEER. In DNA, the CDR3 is TGCGCCAACAGAGGCCTAGCGGCCTGGGAGCAGTACTTC. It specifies CANRGLAAWEQYF.

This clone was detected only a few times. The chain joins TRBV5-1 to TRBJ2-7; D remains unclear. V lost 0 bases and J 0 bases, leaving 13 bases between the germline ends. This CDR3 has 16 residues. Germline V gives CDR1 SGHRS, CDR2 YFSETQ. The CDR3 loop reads CASSLDVGRTSYEQYF. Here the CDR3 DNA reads TGCGCCAGCAGCTTGGATGTTGGCCGGACCTCCTACGAGCAGTACTTC.

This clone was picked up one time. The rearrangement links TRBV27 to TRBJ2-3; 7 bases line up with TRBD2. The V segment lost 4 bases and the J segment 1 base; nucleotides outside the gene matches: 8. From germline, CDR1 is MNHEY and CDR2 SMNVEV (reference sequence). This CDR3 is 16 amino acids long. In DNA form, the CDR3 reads TGTGCCAGCAGTTCCTTTCTAGCGGCCCGCACAGATACGCAGTATTTT. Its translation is CASSSFLAARTDTQYF.

DNA for the CDR3: TGTGCCAGCAGCGCCGCGGGGAACACCGGGGAGCTGTTTTTT. This sequence encodes CASSAAGNTGELFF. V and J are TRBV7-6 and TRBJ2-2, with D tentatively TRBD2 (5 bases). Germline values: CDR1 SGHVS, CDR2 FNYEAQ. The CDR3 loop spans 14 amino acids. V was clipped by 5 bases and J by 1 base, with 8 bases between them.

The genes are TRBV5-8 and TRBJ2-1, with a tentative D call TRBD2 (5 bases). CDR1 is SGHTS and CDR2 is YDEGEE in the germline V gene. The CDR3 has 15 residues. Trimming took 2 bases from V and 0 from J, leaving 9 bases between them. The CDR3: CASSLRGSSYNEQFF. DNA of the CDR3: TGTGCCAGCAGCTTACGGGGAAGCTCCTACAATGAGCAGTTCTTC.

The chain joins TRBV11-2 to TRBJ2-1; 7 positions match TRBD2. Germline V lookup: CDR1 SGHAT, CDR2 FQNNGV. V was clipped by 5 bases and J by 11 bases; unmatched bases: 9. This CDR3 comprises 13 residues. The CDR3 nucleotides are TGTGCCAGCAGCACTACCTCAGCGGGGCAGCAGTTCTTC. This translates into CASSTTSAGQQFF. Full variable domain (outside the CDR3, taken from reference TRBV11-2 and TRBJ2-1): EAGVAQSPRYKIIEKRQSVAFWCNPISGHATLYWYQQILGQGPKLLIQFQNNGVVDDSQLPKDRFSAERLKGVDSTLKIQPAKLEDSAVYLCASSTTSAGQQFFGPGTRLTVL.

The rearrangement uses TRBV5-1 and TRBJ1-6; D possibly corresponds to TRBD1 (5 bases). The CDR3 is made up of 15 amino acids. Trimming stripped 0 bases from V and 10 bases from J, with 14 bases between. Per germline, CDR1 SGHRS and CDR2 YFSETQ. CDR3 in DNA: TGCGCCAGCAGCTTGGGGACCTTTGGGACCTCACCCCTCCACTTT. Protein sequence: CASSLGTFGTSPLHF.

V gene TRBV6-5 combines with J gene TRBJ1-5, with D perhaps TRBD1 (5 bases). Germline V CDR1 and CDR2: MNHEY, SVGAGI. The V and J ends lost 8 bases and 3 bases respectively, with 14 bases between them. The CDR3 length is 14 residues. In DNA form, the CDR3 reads TGTGCCAGCGGGGGAGGGCCTTCCAATCAGCCCCAGCATTTT. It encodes CASGGGPSNQPQHF.